The 7 T cell receptor beta chains given below trace back to one sample, sequenced in a study of T-cell memory formation after mild COVID-19. TCRdb reanalysed the 5' RACE reads using MiXCR and keeps one entry per CDR3 protein. The sample has 140,000 or so distinct CDR3 sequences; 11% to 15% are singletons. What was sequenced was PBMCs or a T cell subset sorted from them (not recorded which). The receptors come from an adult woman who had mild COVID-19 (a few samples of this study predate the infection). Cell type and time point are not known.

The chain joins TRBV10-3 to TRBJ2-7, with 11 positions matching TRBD2. The CDR3 extends over 14 amino acids. V was pared by 7 bases and J by 6 bases, with 8 bases of the junction left unmatched. Germline V gene data show CDR1 as ENHRY and CDR2 as SYGVKD. CDR3 bases: TGTGCCATCAACGGGGAACTAGCGGGGGCCGAGCAGTACTTC. This translates into CAINGELAGAEQYF.

A few counts support this clonotype. V usage is TRBV13 and J usage is TRBJ2-5, with 10 positions matching TRBD2. Germline assignment: CDR1 PRHDT and CDR2 FYEKMQ (reference sequence). The J segment lost 4 bases and the V segment lost 0 bases, leaving 2 bases of the junction unmatched. The length of the CDR3 is 15 residues. CDR3 in amino acids: CASSLGRTSGETQYF. The CDR3 DNA follows: TGTGCCAGCAGCTTAGGCCGGACTAGCGGAGAGACCCAGTACTTC.

This clonotype was counted only a few times. The V call is TRBV4-1, the J call TRBJ2-2; 12 nucleotides match TRBD2. Per germline, CDR1 MGHRA and CDR2 YSYEKL. V trimming: 1 base; J trimming: 4 bases; junction bases outside the gene matches: 4. The CDR3 loop spans 17 amino acids. CDR3 in DNA: TGCGCCAGCAGCCAAGCGACTAGCGGGAGTAGCACCGGGGAGCTGTTTTTT. Amino acid sequence: CASSQATSGSSTGELFF.

In this sample, this clonotype turned up a few times. The rearrangement links TRBV2 to TRBJ2-7; possibly TRBD1 or TRBD2 for D (5 bases each). V was clipped by 8 bases and J by 2 bases, with 19 bases between them. Germline lookup yields CDR1 SNHLY and CDR2 FYNNEI. The CDR3 extends over 15 amino acids. The CDR3 nucleotides are TGTGCCAGCCGTGTCCGGGACGGGCGAACCTACGAGCAGTACTTC. Encoded protein: CASRVRDGRTYEQYF.

The J gene is TRBJ2-7, the V gene TRBV14; D remains ambiguous. The CDR3 contains 12 residues. The germline gives CDR1 SGHDN, CDR2 FVKESK. V was clipped by 3 bases and J by 7 bases, with 10 bases between them. The CDR3 is CASSHWSREQYF. CDR3 nucleotides: TGTGCCAGCAGCCACTGGTCGCGGGAGCAGTACTTC.

This clonotype was detected only a few times. The V gene is TRBV7-9, the J gene TRBJ2-3; D is perhaps TRBD1 (6 bases). V lost 5 bases to trimming and J lost 3 bases, with 18 bases between them. CDR1 and CDR2 from the germline V gene are SEHNR and FQNEAQ (reference sequence). This CDR3 is 16 amino acids long. The CDR3, as DNA: TGTGCCAGCAGCGCCCCCGGGACATCTACTACAGATACGCAGTATTTT. Amino acid sequence: CASSAPGTSTTDTQYF.

This sequence joins TRBV5-3 and TRBJ2-4; 8 bases line up with TRBD1. TRBV5-3 is recorded as an ORF, its role being uncertain. The trim removed 4 bases at V and 0 bases at J, leaving 15 bases unmatched. The CDR3 totals 19 residues. CDR3 protein: CARSPISQTGVRAKNIQYF. The CDR3 DNA reads as TGTGCCAGAAGCCCCATATCGCAGACAGGGGTCAGAGCCAAAAACATTCAGTACTTC.